This TCR beta chain originates from a study of T cells in Graves' hyperthyroidism and ophthalmopathy. Amplified regions were TCR beta CDR3 sequences from RNA transcripts. The primer set for the first-round RT-PCR of the TCR CDR3 was HTBI. TCRdb reprocessed the multiplex PCR reads with MiXCR, giving one entry per CDR3 protein. The data hold 450,000 to 500,000 distinct CDR3 sequences, with approximately 23% observed a single time. For the diagnoses, clinical symptoms, serum thyroxine and TRAb, thyroid ultrasound and orbital computed tomography were used. CDR3 length: 17 residues. The ends lost 5 bases at V and 0 bases at J; junction bases unmatched: 6. Germline V gene data show CDR1 as MDHEN and CDR2 as SYDVKM.

The receptor was derived from a woman between 65 and 79 years old with Graves' ophthalmopathy. The sample comprised blood. The V gene is TRBV28, the J gene TRBJ2-6; 8 bases are shared with TRBD1. CDR3 sequence: CASSTGQEPSGANVLTF. DNA for the CDR3: TGTGCCAGCAGTACGGGACAGGAACCCTCTGGGGCCAACGTCCTGACTTTC.